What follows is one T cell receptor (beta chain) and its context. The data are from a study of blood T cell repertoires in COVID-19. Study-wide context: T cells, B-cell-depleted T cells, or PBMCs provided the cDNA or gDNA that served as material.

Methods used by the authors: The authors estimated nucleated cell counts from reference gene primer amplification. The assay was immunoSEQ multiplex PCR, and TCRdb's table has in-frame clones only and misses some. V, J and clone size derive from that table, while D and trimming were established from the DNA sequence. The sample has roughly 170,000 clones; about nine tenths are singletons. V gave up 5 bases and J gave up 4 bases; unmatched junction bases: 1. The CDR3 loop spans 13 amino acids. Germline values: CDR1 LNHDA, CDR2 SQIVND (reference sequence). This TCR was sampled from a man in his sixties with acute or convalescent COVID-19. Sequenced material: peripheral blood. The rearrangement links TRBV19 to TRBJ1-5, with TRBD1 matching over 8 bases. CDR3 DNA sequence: TGTGCCAGTAGTTGGGACAGGAATCAGCCCCAGCATTTT. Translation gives CASSWDRNQPQHF.